These 21 T cell receptor beta chains originate from one sample sequenced in a study of Ad26.COV2.S vaccination and SARS-CoV-2 variants. Generated by immunoSEQ multiplex PCR, the TCRdb table keeps only in-frame clones and is missing some. The data show around 300,000 clones, 85% to 90% seen once. Indicated treatment: roughly 20 received Ad26.COV2.S at low or high dose, single or two shots; about 5 received placebo; per-sample allocation not given. On day 63 after the first injection, vaccine and placebo recipients gave samples. The source material was peripheral blood, sampled in a trial of Ad26.COV2.S vaccine versus placebo. All receptors derive from a person between 18 and 60 years old who received the Ad26.COV2.S COVID-19 vaccine or a placebo.

On this clone itself: The same CDR3 is also encoded by other DNA sequences in this sample. The chain carries TRBV19 and TRBJ1-1; D not resolved. Germline CDR1 LNHDA, CDR2 SQIVND (reference sequence). The CDR3 runs to 14 residues. V was shortened by 1 base and J by 0 bases, with 6 bases between the two germline ends. The CDR3 sequence: CASSIGGLNTEAFF. The CDR3 nucleotides are TGTGCCAGTAGTATAGGCGGACTGAACACTGAAGCTTTCTTT. The full variable domain, completed using reference TRBV19 and TRBJ1-1, is DGGITQSPKYLFRKEGQNVTLSCEQNLNHDAMYWYRQDPGQGLRLIYYSQIVNDFQKGDIAEGYSVSREKKESFPLTVTSAQKNPTAFYLCASSIGGLNTEAFFGQGTRLTVV.

The V call is TRBV7-3, the J call TRBJ1-1; D is unresolved. Germline assignment: CDR1 SGHTA and CDR2 FQGTGA. The CDR3 runs 14 residues. Trimming took 1 base from V and 4 from J, leaving 10 bases between them. The CDR3 is CASSLNVRGTEAFF. The CDR3 region has the DNA TGTGCCAGCAGCTTAAATGTTCGGGGCACTGAAGCTTTCTTT.

This chain connects TRBV28 to TRBJ1-1; D not resolved. V was pared by 6 bases and J by 1 base, with 9 bases between. Germline loops: CDR1 MDHEN, CDR2 SYDVKM. This CDR3 region has 13 residues. The CDR3 nucleotides are TGTGCCAGCAGCCACCAGTCGAACACTGAAGCTTTCTTT. It yields the protein CASSHQSNTEAFF. The full variable domain, its missing parts supplied by reference TRBV28 and TRBJ1-1, is DVKVTQSSRYLVKRTGEKVFLECVQDMDHENMFWYRQDPGLGLRLIYFSYDVKMKEKGDIPEGYSVSREKKERFSLILESASTNQTSMYLCASSHQSNTEAFFGQGTRLTVV.

This clone was detected only once. V and J are TRBV7-6 and TRBJ1-3; weak D call: TRBD1 (5 bases). Trimming shortened V by 4 bases and J by 0 bases, and 10 bases separated the two germline ends. This CDR3 comprises 15 residues. The V gene's germline CDR1 is SGHVS and CDR2 FNYEAQ. CDR3 nucleotide sequence: TGTGCCAGCAGCTCCGGGGCTGCCTCTGGAAACACCATATATTTT. This translates into CASSSGAASGNTIYF. Looking up the rest from reference TRBV7-6 and TRBJ1-3 gives the full variable domain: GAGVSQSPRYKVTKRGQDVALRCDPISGHVSLYWYRQALGQGPEFLTYFNYEAQQDKSGLPNDRFSAERPEGSISTLTIQRTEQRDSAMYRCASSSGAASGNTIYFGEGSWLTVV.

The gene calls are TRBV13 and TRBJ2-3; D remains ambiguous. V was clipped by 7 bases and J by 1 base, with 12 bases between them. The CDR3 loop spans 14 amino acids. Germline values: CDR1 PRHDT, CDR2 FYEKMQ (reference sequence). The CDR3 nucleotides read TGTGCCAGCACCTCGACCCCCGGCACAGATACGCAGTATTTT. Protein product: CASTSTPGTDTQYF.

This chain links TRBV5-1 with TRBJ2-5, with TRBD2 matching over 8 bases. V trimming: 0 bases; J trimming: 4 bases; junction bases outside the gene matches: 8. Germline-derived CDR1 and CDR2 are SGHRS and YFSETQ. This CDR3 region has 16 residues. The CDR3 DNA follows: TGCGCCAGCAGCTTGGGTCTCGGGGGGGCCGTAGAGACCCAGTACTTC. Translating gives CASSLGLGGAVETQYF.

The CDR3 nucleotides read TGTGCCAGCAGCTGGAGGGGCCCGAGCTCCTACAATGAGCAGTTCTTC. Protein product: CASSWRGPSSYNEQFF. This chain uses TRBV2 with TRBJ2-1, with D maybe TRBD2 (6 bases). Deletions cut 6 bases from V and 0 bases from J, with 15 bases between. The germline CDR1 and CDR2 sequences are SNHLY and FYNNEI. The length of the CDR3 is 16 residues.

J is TRBJ1-1 and V is TRBV12-3 or TRBV12-4; 8 bases match TRBD1. V gave up 6 bases and J gave up 5 bases; unmatched junction bases: 5. The CDR3 loop spans 13 amino acids. The CDR3 DNA sequence: TGTGCCAGCAGCCAGAGGGACAGGACTGAAGCTTTCTTT. It is translated as CASSQRDRTEAFF.

The rearrangement uses TRBV2 and TRBJ1-6; no firm D call. The V gene lost 6 bases and the J gene lost 7 bases, with 16 bases spanning the gap. Germline assignment: CDR1 SNHLY and CDR2 FYNNEI. The CDR3 extends over 15 amino acids. Here the CDR3 reads CASRIGAVPNSPLHF. As DNA, the CDR3 is TGTGCCAGCAGAATTGGAGCCGTTCCAAATTCACCCCTCCACTTT.

The chain has TRBV9 and TRBJ2-5, with 9 bases aligning to TRBD1. The ends lost 3 bases at V and 5 bases at J; junction bases unmatched: 8. The CDR3 totals 15 residues. Germline CDR1 SGDLS, CDR2 YYNGEE. CDR3 region: CASSAQGALVETQYF. CDR3 in DNA: TGTGCCAGCAGCGCACAGGGGGCGTTGGTGGAGACCCAGTACTTC.

This chain links TRBV9 with TRBJ1-2; D not certain. V was cut by 0 bases and J by 0 bases, with 9 bases left in between. Germline V CDR1 and CDR2: SGDLS, YYNGEE. The CDR3 extends over 15 amino acids. CDR3 sequence reads: CASSVDPAANYGYTF. The CDR3 DNA sequence: TGTGCCAGCAGCGTAGACCCAGCGGCTAACTATGGCTACACCTTC.

The V gene is TRBV7-9, the J gene TRBJ1-4, with D possibly TRBD1 on 5 matching bases. CDR3 length: 14 residues. V was clipped by 7 bases and J by 8 bases, with 17 bases between them. Germline loops: CDR1 SEHNR, CDR2 FQNEAQ (reference sequence). The CDR3, as DNA: TGTGCCAGCACGCGTACCCAGGGTTCAGAAAAACTGTTTTTT. It encodes CASTRTQGSEKLFF. The entire variable domain, with the rest obtained from reference TRBV7-9 and TRBJ1-4, is as follows: DTGVSQNPRHKITKRGQNVTFRCDPISEHNRLYWYRQTLGQGPEFLTYFQNEAQLEKSRLLSDRFSAERPKGSFSTLEIQRTEQGDSAMYLCASTRTQGSEKLFFGSGTQLSVL.

The rearrangement joins TRBV4-1 to TRBJ1-2; D gene unclear. Germline CDR1 and CDR2: MGHRA and YSYEKL. V was shortened by 1 base and J by 1 base, with 10 bases between the two germline ends. The CDR3 is made up of 15 amino acids. CDR3 residues: CASSQVLSLNYGYTF. For the CDR3, the DNA is TGCGCCAGCAGCCAAGTCTTGAGCCTTAACTATGGCTACACCTTC.

The chain recombines TRBV2 with TRBJ2-3, with D maybe TRBD1 (6 bases). This CDR3 region has 13 residues. Germline values: CDR1 SNHLY, CDR2 FYNNEI. Trimming shortened V by 7 bases and J by 4 bases, and 12 bases separated the two germline ends. The CDR3 region is CASTWAGADTQYF. DNA for the CDR3: TGTGCCAGCACCTGGGCAGGGGCAGATACGCAGTATTTT.

The gene calls are TRBV6-4 and TRBJ1-6, with D maybe TRBD1 (5 bases). Looked up from germline, CDR1 is MRHNA and CDR2 is SNTAGT. V lost 9 bases to trimming and J lost 5 bases, with 11 bases between them. CDR3 length: 13 amino acids. In DNA form, the CDR3 reads TGTGCCAGATGCGACAGCGATAATTCACCCCTCCACTTT. It encodes CARCDSDNSPLHF.

This sequence joins TRBV12-5 and TRBJ1-1; the D gene is possibly TRBD1 (5 bases). Germline CDR1 and CDR2: LGHNT and FRNRAP. The CDR3 is 14 residues long. V was trimmed by 4 bases and J by 3 bases, leaving 12 bases between them. Here the CDR3 DNA reads TGTGCTAGTGGTTCAGGGTTAGCGGACACTGAAGCTTTCTTT. It codes for CASGSGLADTEAFF.

The sample holds one count of this clone. The genes are TRBV4-1 and TRBJ1-4; D is uncertain. CDR1 and CDR2 from the germline V gene are MGHRA and YSYEKL. This CDR3 has 16 residues. The V end lost 0 bases, the J end lost 7 bases, and 15 bases lay between the germline ends. The CDR3, as DNA: TGCGCCAGCAGCCAAGATGCGGGTAATATAGGTGAAAAACTGTTTTTT. Protein sequence: CASSQDAGNIGEKLFF.

This chain joins TRBV5-1 and TRBJ2-2; 7 bases are a match to TRBD2. This CDR3 region has 15 residues. After removal of 4 bases from V and 0 bases from J, the junction contained 3 bases not matched to a gene. Per germline, CDR1 SGHRS and CDR2 YFSETQ. DNA for the CDR3: TGCGCCAGCAGCCCCCGGGGGGCGAACACCGGGGAGCTGTTTTTT. Protein: CASSPRGANTGELFF. Variable domain in full (rest from reference TRBV5-1 and TRBJ2-2): KAGVTQTPRYLIKTRGQQVTLSCSPISGHRSVSWYQQTPGQGLQFLFEYFSETQRNKGNFPGRFSGRQFSNSRSEMNVSTLELGDSALYLCASSPRGANTGELFFGEGSRLTVL.

The chain carries TRBV7-9 and TRBJ2-1; a possible D gene is TRBD2 (5 bases). CDR1 is SEHNR, CDR2 FQNEAQ, per germline (reference sequence). Between the trimmed V and J ends, which lost 4 bases and 4 bases, there was a span of 23 bases. CDR3 length: 18 amino acids. CDR3 DNA: TGTGCCAGCAGCTCCACCCTCGCCCCCGGGATGGCGTACAATGAGCAGTTCTTC. Protein product: CASSSTLAPGMAYNEQFF.

The J gene is TRBJ2-5, the V gene TRBV19, with 8 nucleotides matching TRBD1. This CDR3 spans 14 amino acids. V lost 5 bases and J lost 5; bases outside the gene matches: 7. Germline loops: CDR1 LNHDA, CDR2 SQIVND (reference sequence). The CDR3 is CASSPWDRRETQYF. In DNA form, the CDR3 reads TGTGCCAGTAGTCCATGGGACAGGCGGGAGACCCAGTACTTC.

V gene TRBV4-3 combines with J gene TRBJ1-3; 10 bases agree with TRBD1. The germline V gene encodes CDR1 LGHNA and CDR2 YSLEER. The V and J ends lost 4 bases and 6 bases, in that order; junction bases with no gene match: 6. The CDR3 covers 15 residues. The CDR3 DNA is TGCGCCAGCAGCCGCGGACAGGGGGATGAAAACACCATATATTTT. This sequence encodes CASSRGQGDENTIYF.